These T cell receptor beta chains were read from a single sample in a study of cytomegalovirus exposure and HLA in healthy donors. The table came from immunoSEQ multiplex PCR; TCRdb's copy has only in-frame clones and leaves some out. The profile shows about 130,000 clones, over 75% of them singletons. Sequenced: PBMCs. These receptors all come from a man between 18 and 35 years old in good health and CMV-seropositive. Both conserved end residues are part of each CDR3. Fields, in order: CDR3 DNA, CDR3 protein, J gene, V gene, D gene, clone size. A D gene is named only where the DNA matches it firmly. The size entry is marked missing in some rows and otherwise reads once, few, many or a size class.

CDR3nt: TGTGCCAGCAGGTTAACGACAGGGGATAGCAATCAGCCCCAGCATTTT; CDR3aa: CASRLTTGDSNQPQHF; j_gene: TRBJ1-5; v_gene: TRBV7-2; d_gene: TRBD1; abundance: once
CDR3nt: TGTGCCAGCACTTCCCTATTAGTTGGTTACGAGCAGTACTTC; CDR3aa: CASTSLLVGYEQYF; j_gene: TRBJ2-7; v_gene: TRBV27; d_gene: NA; abundance: NA
CDR3nt: TGTGCCAGCAGCCCATACAGGGTCCAACACCCGAACACTGAAGCTTTCTTT; CDR3aa: CASSPYRVQHPNTEAFF; j_gene: TRBJ1-1; v_gene: TRBV9; d_gene: NA; abundance: NA
CDR3nt: TGTGCCAGCAGGGCCGGACTAGCGGGTTACAATGAGCAGTTCTTC; CDR3aa: CASRAGLAGYNEQFF; j_gene: TRBJ2-1; v_gene: TRBV6-5; d_gene: TRBD2; abundance: once
CDR3nt: TGTGCCTGGAGTGCGACAGGGGTCAATCAGCCCCAGCATTTT; CDR3aa: CAWSATGVNQPQHF; j_gene: TRBJ1-5; v_gene: TRBV30; d_gene: TRBD1; abundance: NA
CDR3nt: TGTGCCAGCAGCCCCGTGGGGGGCTCCTACAATGAGCAGTTCTTC; CDR3aa: CASSPVGGSYNEQFF; j_gene: TRBJ2-1; v_gene: TRBV9; d_gene: NA; abundance: once
CDR3nt: TGTGCCAGCAGCTTATGGGGACAGGACCAAGAGACCCAGTACTTC; CDR3aa: CASSLWGQDQETQYF; j_gene: TRBJ2-5; v_gene: TRBV7-7; d_gene: TRBD1; abundance: NA
CDR3nt: TGTGCCTGGAGTCGGACTCAGCCTTTGAGGATGGGCTACACCTTC; CDR3aa: CAWSRTQPLRMGYTF; j_gene: TRBJ1-2; v_gene: TRBV30; d_gene: NA; abundance: once
CDR3nt: TGCGCCAGCAGCCAGCTCCCTACCGATCGAGGGCTAGCGGGAGGGCAGGAGACCCAGTACTTC; CDR3aa: CASSQLPTDRGLAGGQETQYF; j_gene: TRBJ2-5; v_gene: TRBV5-1; d_gene: TRBD2; abundance: NA
CDR3nt: TGTGCCAGCAGCGTAGGGCCGGGGGATATCTACGAGCAGTACTTC; CDR3aa: CASSVGPGDIYEQYF; j_gene: TRBJ2-7; v_gene: TRBV9; d_gene: NA; abundance: NA
CDR3nt: TGTGCCAGCAGTCCTGGGACTAGCGGAAGCTCCTACAATGAGCAGTTCTTC; CDR3aa: CASSPGTSGSSYNEQFF; j_gene: TRBJ2-1; v_gene: TRBV6-4; d_gene: TRBD2; abundance: NA
CDR3nt: TGCAGCGTCCGGGTCCGAAACTACGAGCAGTACTTC; CDR3aa: CSVRVRNYEQYF; j_gene: TRBJ2-7; v_gene: TRBV29-1; d_gene: NA; abundance: NA
CDR3nt: TGTGCCAGCAGCTTAGTCCCGACCAGAATCCACTACGGCTACACCTTC; CDR3aa: CASSLVPTRIHYGYTF; j_gene: TRBJ1-2; v_gene: TRBV11-2; d_gene: NA; abundance: few
CDR3nt: TGCAGCGTGGCCTTTGGGACAGGTATCTACGAGCAGTACTTC; CDR3aa: CSVAFGTGIYEQYF; j_gene: TRBJ2-7; v_gene: TRBV29-1; d_gene: TRBD1; abundance: NA
CDR3nt: TGTGCCAGCAGCGCCCGGAGCACCGGGGAGCTGTTTTTT; CDR3aa: CASSARSTGELFF; j_gene: TRBJ2-2; v_gene: TRBV9; d_gene: NA; abundance: NA
CDR3nt: TGCGCCAGCAGTGAGTCAGGGGGAGTTAAGGAAAAACTGTTTTTT; CDR3aa: CASSESGGVKEKLFF; j_gene: TRBJ1-4; v_gene: TRBV10-2; d_gene: NA; abundance: NA
CDR3nt: TGTGCCAGCAGTACTGTGGACACTGAAGCTTTCTTT; CDR3aa: CASSTVDTEAFF; j_gene: TRBJ1-1; v_gene: TRBV6-5; d_gene: NA; abundance: NA
CDR3nt: TGTGCCAGCAGCTTGGAGGGGGAGACCCAGTACTTC; CDR3aa: CASSLEGETQYF; j_gene: TRBJ2-5; v_gene: TRBV5-5; d_gene: NA; abundance: NA
CDR3nt: TGTGCCTGGAGATCCACAGGGGGTGGCAATCAGCCCCAGCATTTT; CDR3aa: CAWRSTGGGNQPQHF; j_gene: TRBJ1-5; v_gene: TRBV30; d_gene: TRBD1; abundance: NA
CDR3nt: TGTGCCAGCCCAAGACCCAGAGTCGCGGGAGGTCAAGAGACCCAGTACTTC; CDR3aa: CASPRPRVAGGQETQYF; j_gene: TRBJ2-5; v_gene: TRBV21-1; d_gene: NA; abundance: NA
CDR3nt: TGTGCCAGTAACCATAAGGCCGAAAACAGGGTCACCTATAATTCACCCCTCCACTTT; CDR3aa: CASNHKAENRVTYNSPLHF; j_gene: TRBJ1-6; v_gene: TRBV19; d_gene: NA; abundance: NA
CDR3nt: TGTGCCAGCAGCCCCGGGACAGGAGATGAAAAACTGTTTTTT; CDR3aa: CASSPGTGDEKLFF; j_gene: TRBJ1-4; v_gene: TRBV7-9; d_gene: TRBD1; abundance: NA
CDR3nt: TGCAGCGTTGAAGGCACTAGTGAAGCTTTCTTT; CDR3aa: CSVEGTSEAFF; j_gene: TRBJ1-1; v_gene: TRBV29-1; d_gene: NA; abundance: NA
CDR3nt: TGTGCCAGCAGTCCCGGGCGGGGACCCTCCTACGAGCAGTACTTC; CDR3aa: CASSPGRGPSYEQYF; j_gene: TRBJ2-7; v_gene: TRBV27; d_gene: NA; abundance: once
CDR3nt: TGTGCCAACAGTTCCGACAGGGCCTACAATGAGCAGTTCTTC; CDR3aa: CANSSDRAYNEQFF; j_gene: TRBJ2-1; v_gene: TRBV27; d_gene: TRBD1; abundance: NA
CDR3nt: TGTGCCAGCAGCGTAGTGGGAGCAAGAATAGCGGGAGGGAACACCGGGGAGCTGTTTTTT; CDR3aa: CASSVVGARIAGGNTGELFF; j_gene: TRBJ2-2; v_gene: TRBV9; d_gene: TRBD2; abundance: NA
CDR3nt: TGCGCCAGATCGGGAGGGTATGATCAGCCCCAGCATTTT; CDR3aa: CARSGGYDQPQHF; j_gene: TRBJ1-5; v_gene: TRBV10-1; d_gene: NA; abundance: once
CDR3nt: TGTGCCAGCAGTTCAACAGAACTGACAGGGCCCTATGGCTACACCTTC; CDR3aa: CASSSTELTGPYGYTF; j_gene: TRBJ1-2; v_gene: TRBV28; d_gene: TRBD1; abundance: NA
CDR3nt: TGCGCCAGCAGCCAAGAACTGGGGGGGGCGGGCACAGATACGCAGTATTTT; CDR3aa: CASSQELGGAGTDTQYF; j_gene: TRBJ2-3; v_gene: TRBV4-3; d_gene: NA; abundance: once
CDR3nt: TGTGCCAGCAGCTCAGACGGAGGCATCGGGGGCTACACCTTC; CDR3aa: CASSSDGGIGGYTF; j_gene: TRBJ1-2; v_gene: TRBV6-4; d_gene: NA; abundance: once
CDR3nt: TGTGCCAGCAGTTACGACATGGCATTTGCCGAGCAGTACTTC; CDR3aa: CASSYDMAFAEQYF; j_gene: TRBJ2-7; v_gene: TRBV6-5; d_gene: NA; abundance: NA
CDR3nt: TGTGCCAGCAGTTACGAGGGACAAAGTAACGAGCAGTACTTC; CDR3aa: CASSYEGQSNEQYF; j_gene: TRBJ2-7; v_gene: TRBV6-6; d_gene: NA; abundance: NA